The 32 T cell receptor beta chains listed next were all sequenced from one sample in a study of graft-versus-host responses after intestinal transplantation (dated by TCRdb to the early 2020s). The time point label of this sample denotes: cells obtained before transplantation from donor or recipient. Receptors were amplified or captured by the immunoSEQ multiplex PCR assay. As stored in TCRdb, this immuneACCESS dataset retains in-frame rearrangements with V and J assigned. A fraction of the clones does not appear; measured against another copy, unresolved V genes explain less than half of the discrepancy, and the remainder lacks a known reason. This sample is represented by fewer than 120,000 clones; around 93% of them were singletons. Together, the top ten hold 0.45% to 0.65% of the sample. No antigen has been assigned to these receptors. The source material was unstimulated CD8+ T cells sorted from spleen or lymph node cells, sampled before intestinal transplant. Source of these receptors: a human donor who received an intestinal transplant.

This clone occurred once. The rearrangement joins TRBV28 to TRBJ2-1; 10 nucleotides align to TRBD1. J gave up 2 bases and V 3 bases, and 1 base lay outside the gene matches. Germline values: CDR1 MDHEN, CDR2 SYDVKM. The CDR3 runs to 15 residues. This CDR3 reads CASSFGTGAYNEQFF. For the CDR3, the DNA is TGTGCCAGCAGTTTCGGGACAGGGGCCTACAATGAGCAGTTCTTC. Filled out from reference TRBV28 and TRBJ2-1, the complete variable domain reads DVKVTQSSRYLVKRTGEKVFLECVQDMDHENMFWYRQDPGLGLRLIYFSYDVKMKEKGDIPEGYSVSREKKERFSLILESASTNQTSMYLCASSFGTGAYNEQFFGPGTRLTVL.

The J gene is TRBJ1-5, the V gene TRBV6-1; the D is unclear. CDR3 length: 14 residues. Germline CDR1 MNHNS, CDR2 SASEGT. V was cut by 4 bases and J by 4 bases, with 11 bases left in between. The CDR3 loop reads CASSATDGNQPQHF. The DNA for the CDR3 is TGTGCCAGCAGTGCCACAGACGGGAATCAGCCCCAGCATTTT.

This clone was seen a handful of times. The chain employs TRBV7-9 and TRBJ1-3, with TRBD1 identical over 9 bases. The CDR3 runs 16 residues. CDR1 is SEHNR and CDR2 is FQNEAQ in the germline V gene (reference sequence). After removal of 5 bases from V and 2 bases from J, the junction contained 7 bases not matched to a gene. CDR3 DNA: TGTGCCAGCAGCCCTTGGACAGGGGCAACTGGAAACACCATATATTTT. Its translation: CASSPWTGATGNTIYF.

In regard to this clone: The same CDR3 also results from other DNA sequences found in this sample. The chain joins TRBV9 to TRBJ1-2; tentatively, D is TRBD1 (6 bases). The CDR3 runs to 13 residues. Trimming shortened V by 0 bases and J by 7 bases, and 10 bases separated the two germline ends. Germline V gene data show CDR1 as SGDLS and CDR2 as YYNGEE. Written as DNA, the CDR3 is TGTGCCAGCAGCGTAGGGGGGGGCTCTGGCTACACCTTC. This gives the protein CASSVGGGSGYTF.

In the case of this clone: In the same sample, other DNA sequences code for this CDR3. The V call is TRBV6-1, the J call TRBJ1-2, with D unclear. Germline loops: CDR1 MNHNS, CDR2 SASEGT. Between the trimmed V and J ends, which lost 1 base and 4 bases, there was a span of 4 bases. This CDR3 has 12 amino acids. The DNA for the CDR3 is TGTGCCAGCAGTGAAGGCGGCTATGGCTACACCTTC. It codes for CASSEGGYGYTF.

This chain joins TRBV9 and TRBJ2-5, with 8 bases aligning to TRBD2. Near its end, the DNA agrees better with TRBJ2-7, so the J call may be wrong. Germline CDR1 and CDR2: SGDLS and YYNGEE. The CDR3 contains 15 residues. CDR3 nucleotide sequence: TGTGCCAGCAGCTCCCCCTCCGGGAGGGGAGGCGAGCAGTACTTC. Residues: CASSSPSGRGGEQYF.

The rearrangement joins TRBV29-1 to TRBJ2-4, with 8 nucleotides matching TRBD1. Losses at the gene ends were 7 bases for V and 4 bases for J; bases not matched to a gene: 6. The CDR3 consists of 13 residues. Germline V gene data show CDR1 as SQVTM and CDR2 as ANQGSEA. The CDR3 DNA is TGCAGCGGCAGACAGGGGTTGAAAAACATTCAGTACTTC. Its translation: CSGRQGLKNIQYF.

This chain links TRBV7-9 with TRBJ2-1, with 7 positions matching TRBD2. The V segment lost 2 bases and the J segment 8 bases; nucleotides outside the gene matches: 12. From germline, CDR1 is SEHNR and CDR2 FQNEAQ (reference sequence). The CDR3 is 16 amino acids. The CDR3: CASSLSLAGDEDEQFF. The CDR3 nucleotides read TGTGCCAGCAGCTTAAGCCTGGCGGGAGACGAGGATGAGCAGTTCTTC.

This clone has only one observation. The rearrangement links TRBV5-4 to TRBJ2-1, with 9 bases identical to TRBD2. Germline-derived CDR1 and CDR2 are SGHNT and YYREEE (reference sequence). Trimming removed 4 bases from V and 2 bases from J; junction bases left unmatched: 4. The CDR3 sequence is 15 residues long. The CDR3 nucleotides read TGTGCCAGCAGCCCCCTAGCGGGACCCTACAATGAGCAGTTCTTC. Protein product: CASSPLAGPYNEQFF.

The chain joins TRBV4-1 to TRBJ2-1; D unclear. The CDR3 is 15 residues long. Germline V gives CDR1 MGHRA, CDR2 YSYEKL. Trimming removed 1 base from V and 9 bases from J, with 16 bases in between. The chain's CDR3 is CASSQGPGDLGEQFF. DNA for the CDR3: TGCGCCAGCAGCCAAGGACCTGGGGATCTAGGTGAGCAGTTCTTC.

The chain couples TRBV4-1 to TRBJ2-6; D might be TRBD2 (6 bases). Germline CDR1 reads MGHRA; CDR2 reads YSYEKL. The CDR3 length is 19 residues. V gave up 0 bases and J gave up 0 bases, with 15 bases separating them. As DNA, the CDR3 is TGCGCCAGCAGCCAAGAGAGGTGGGGGGATCCCTCTGGGGCCAACGTCCTGACTTTC. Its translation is CASSQERWGDPSGANVLTF.

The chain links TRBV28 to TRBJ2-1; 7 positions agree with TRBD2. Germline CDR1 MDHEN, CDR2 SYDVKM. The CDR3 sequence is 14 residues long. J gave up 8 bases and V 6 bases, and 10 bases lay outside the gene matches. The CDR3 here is CASRWGGSMDEQFF. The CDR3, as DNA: TGTGCCAGCAGGTGGGGCGGGAGTATGGATGAGCAGTTCTTC.

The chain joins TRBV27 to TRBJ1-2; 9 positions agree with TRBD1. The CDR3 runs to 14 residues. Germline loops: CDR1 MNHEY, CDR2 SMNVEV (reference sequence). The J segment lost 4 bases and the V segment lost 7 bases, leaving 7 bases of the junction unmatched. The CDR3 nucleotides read TGTGCCAGCAAGCAGGGACAGGGAATCTATGGCTACACCTTC. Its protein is CASKQGQGIYGYTF.

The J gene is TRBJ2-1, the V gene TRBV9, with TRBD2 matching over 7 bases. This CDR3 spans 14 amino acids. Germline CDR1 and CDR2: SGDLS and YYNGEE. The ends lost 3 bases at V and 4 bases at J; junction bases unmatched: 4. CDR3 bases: TGTGCCAGCAGCGCTAGCGGTACTTACAATGAGCAGTTCTTC. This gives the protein CASSASGTYNEQFF.

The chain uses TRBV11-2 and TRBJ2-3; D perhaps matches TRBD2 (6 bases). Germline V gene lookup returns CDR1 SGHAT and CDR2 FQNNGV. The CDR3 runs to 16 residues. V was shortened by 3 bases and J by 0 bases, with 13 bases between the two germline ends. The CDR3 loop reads CASSFLGGMSTDTQYF. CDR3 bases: TGTGCCAGCAGCTTTCTGGGCGGGATGAGCACAGATACGCAGTATTTT.

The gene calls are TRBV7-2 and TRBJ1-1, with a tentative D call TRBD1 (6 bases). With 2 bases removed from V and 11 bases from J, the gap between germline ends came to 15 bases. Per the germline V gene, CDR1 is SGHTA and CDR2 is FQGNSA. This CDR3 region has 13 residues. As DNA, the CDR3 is TGTGCCAGCAGCTTACGGCAGGGGCCTTCTGCTTTCTTT. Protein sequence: CASSLRQGPSAFF.

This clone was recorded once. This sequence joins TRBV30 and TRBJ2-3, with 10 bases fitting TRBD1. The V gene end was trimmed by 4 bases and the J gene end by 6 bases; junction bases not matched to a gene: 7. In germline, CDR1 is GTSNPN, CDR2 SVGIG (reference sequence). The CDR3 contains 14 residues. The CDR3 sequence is CAWTGGTGVDTQYF. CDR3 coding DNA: TGTGCCTGGACAGGGGGGACAGGGGTCGATACGCAGTATTTT.

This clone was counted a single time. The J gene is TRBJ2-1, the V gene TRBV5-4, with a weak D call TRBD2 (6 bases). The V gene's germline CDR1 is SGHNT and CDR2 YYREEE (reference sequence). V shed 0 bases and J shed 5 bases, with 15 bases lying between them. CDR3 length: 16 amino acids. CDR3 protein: CASSLGAGLPNNEQFF. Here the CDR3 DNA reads TGTGCCAGCAGCTTGGGGGCCGGACTACCGAACAATGAGCAGTTCTTC.

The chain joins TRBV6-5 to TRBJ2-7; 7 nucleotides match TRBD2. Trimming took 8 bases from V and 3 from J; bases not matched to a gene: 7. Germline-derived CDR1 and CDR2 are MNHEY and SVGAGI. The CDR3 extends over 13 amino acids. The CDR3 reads CASCKGGNYEQYF. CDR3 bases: TGTGCCAGCTGCAAGGGAGGGAACTACGAGCAGTACTTC.

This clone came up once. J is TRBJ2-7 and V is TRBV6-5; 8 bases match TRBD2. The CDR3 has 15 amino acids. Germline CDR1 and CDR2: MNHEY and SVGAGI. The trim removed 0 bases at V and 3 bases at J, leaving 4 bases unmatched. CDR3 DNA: TGTGCCAGCAGTTACTCCGGCGGGAGGTACTACGAGCAGTACTTC. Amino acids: CASSYSGGRYYEQYF.

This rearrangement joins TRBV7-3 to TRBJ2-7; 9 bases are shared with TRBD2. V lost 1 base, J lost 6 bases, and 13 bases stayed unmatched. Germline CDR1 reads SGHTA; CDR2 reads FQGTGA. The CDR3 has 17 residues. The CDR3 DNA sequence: TGTGCCAGCAGCTTAAGCGGTAGCGGGAGATATCTGGGCGAGCAGTACTTC. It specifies CASSLSGSGRYLGEQYF.

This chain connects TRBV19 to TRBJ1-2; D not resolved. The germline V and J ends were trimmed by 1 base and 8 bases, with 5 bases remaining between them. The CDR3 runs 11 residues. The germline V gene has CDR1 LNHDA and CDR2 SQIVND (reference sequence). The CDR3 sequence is CASSIAAGYTF. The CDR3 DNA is TGTGCCAGTAGTATAGCGGCAGGCTACACCTTC.

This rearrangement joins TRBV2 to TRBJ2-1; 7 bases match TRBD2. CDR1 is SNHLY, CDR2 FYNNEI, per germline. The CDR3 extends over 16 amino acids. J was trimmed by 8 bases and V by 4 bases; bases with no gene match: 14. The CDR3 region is CASSALPPGGRDEQFF. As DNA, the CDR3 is TGTGCCAGCAGTGCGCTTCCCCCCGGGGGGAGGGATGAGCAGTTCTTC.

The CDR3 DNA reads as TGCAGCGTATCGGCGGGACCTCGCTACGAGCAGTACTTC. This encodes CSVSAGPRYEQYF. This chain links TRBV29-1 with TRBJ2-7; tentative D call: TRBD2 (6 bases). This CDR3 spans 13 amino acids. Germline CDR1 reads SQVTM; CDR2 reads ANQGSEA. V was clipped by 6 bases and J by 3 bases, with 15 bases between them.

CDR3 sequence: CASSKDRGHFDANYGYTF. CDR3 nucleotide sequence: TGTGCCAGTAGCAAAGACAGGGGGCATTTTGACGCTAACTATGGCTACACCTTC. This chain connects TRBV19 to TRBJ1-2; 10 bases map to TRBD1. The CDR3 has 18 amino acids. Germline lookup yields CDR1 LNHDA and CDR2 SQIVND (reference sequence). J was trimmed by 0 bases and V by 6 bases; bases with no gene match: 13.

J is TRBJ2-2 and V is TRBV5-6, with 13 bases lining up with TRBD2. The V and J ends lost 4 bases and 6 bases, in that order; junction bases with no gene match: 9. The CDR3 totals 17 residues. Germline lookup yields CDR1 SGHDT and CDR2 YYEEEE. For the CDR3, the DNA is TGTGCCAGCAGCCAATGCACTAGCGGGAGGGCGGCCGGGGAGCTGTTTTTT. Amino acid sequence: CASSQCTSGRAAGELFF.

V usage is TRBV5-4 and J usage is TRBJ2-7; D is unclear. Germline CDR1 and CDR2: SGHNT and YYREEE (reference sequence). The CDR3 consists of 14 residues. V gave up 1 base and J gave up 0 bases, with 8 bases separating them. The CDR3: CASSLKASSYEQYF. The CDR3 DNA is TGTGCCAGCAGCTTGAAAGCTAGCTCCTACGAGCAGTACTTC.

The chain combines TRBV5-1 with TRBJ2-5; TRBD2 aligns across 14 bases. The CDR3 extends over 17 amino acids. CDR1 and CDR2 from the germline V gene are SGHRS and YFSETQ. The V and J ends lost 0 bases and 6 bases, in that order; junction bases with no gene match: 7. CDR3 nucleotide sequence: TGCGCCAGCAGCTTGGCCCCTGGGACTAGCGGGAGAAAGACCCAGTACTTC. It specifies CASSLAPGTSGRKTQYF.

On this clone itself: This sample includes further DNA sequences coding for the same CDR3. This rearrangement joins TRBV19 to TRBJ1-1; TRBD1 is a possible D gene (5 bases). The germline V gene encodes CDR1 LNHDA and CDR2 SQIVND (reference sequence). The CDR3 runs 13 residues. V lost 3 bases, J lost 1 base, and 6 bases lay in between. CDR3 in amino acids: CASSIGGNTEAFF. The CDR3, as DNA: TGTGCCAGTAGTATCGGGGGGAACACTGAAGCTTTCTTT. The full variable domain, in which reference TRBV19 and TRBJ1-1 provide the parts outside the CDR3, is DGGITQSPKYLFRKEGQNVTLSCEQNLNHDAMYWYRQDPGQGLRLIYYSQIVNDFQKGDIAEGYSVSREKKESFPLTVTSAQKNPTAFYLCASSIGGNTEAFFGQGTRLTVV.

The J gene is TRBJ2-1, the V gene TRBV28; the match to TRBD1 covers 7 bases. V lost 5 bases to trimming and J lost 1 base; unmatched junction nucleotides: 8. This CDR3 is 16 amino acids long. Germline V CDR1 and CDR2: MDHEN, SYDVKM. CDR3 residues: CASSPKRGLSYNEQFF. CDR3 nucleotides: TGTGCCAGCAGTCCGAAAAGGGGGCTGTCCTACAATGAGCAGTTCTTC.

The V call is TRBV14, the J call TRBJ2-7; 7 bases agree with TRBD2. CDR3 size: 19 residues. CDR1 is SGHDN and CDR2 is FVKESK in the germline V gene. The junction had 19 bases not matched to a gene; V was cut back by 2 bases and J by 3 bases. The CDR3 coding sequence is TGTGCCAGCAGCCAATCTGGGGGATTCGTACCAGGACTAGTCTACGAGCAGTACTTC. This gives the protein CASSQSGGFVPGLVYEQYF.

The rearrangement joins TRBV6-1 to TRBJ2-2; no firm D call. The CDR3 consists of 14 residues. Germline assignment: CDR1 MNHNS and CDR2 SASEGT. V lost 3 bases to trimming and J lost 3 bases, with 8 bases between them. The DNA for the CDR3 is TGTGCCAGCAGTGACTTCACTCACACCGGGGAGCTGTTTTTT. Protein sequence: CASSDFTHTGELFF.